This T cell receptor beta chain was obtained from a study of human T cells and chemical hapten exposure. For the study at large: Slight volume differences across pooled libraries mainly accounted for varying per-sample TCR yields. Regarding the study as a whole: There was no change with DPC sensitization in TCRs above 1 in 1000 frequency.

Total RNA was extracted from unfractionated whole blood. The library gave individual cDNA molecules unique molecular identifiers. As originally analysed: The median was approximately 89,000 TCRs per sample, ranging roughly 20,000 to 690,600. TCRdb analysed the 5' RACE reads with MiXCR anew, one entry per CDR3 protein. TCRdb's processing, not the authors', yielded these V and J calls. The sample contains about 140,000 distinct CDR3 sequences, about 4% of which appear only once. This clonotype was seen at least ten times. Its specificity is not known. This CDR3 is 15 amino acids long. V dropped 2 bases and J dropped 4 bases, with 11 bases sitting between them. Germline V CDR1 and CDR2: MNHNY, SVGAGI (reference sequence).

The J gene is TRBJ2-2, the V gene TRBV6-6; D is unresolved. This receptor was obtained from a female donor in good health. Here the CDR3 reads CASSYLSVLTGELFF. CDR3 in DNA: TGTGCCAGCAGTTACCTTTCCGTACTCACCGGGGAGCTGTTTTTT.